The 3 T cell receptor beta chains given below trace back to one sample, sequenced in a study of graft-versus-host responses after intestinal transplantation. No antigen has been assigned to these receptors. Profiled with immunoSEQ multiplex PCR; TCRdb holds only in-frame clones, not every one. The sample yields around 93,000 clones, 80% to 95% seen once. The sample consisted of unstimulated CD8+ T cells sorted from spleen or lymph node cells, taken before intestinal transplant. The origin of the receptors is a human donor who received an intestinal transplant.

The chain couples TRBV7-9 to TRBJ2-3; 10 bases fit TRBD2. With V trimmed by 3 bases and J by 2 bases, 8 bases remained unmatched. Per germline, CDR1 SEHNR and CDR2 FQNEAQ (reference sequence). The CDR3 is made up of 17 amino acids. CDR3 region: CASSFPTSGFLTDTQYF. The CDR3 nucleotides are TGTGCCAGCAGCTTCCCGACTAGCGGGTTCCTCACAGATACGCAGTATTTT.

The chain uses TRBV4-1 and TRBJ2-7; unclear D gene. CDR1 and CDR2 (germline): MGHRA, YSYEKL. The ends were cut back, 6 bases at V and 0 bases at J, with 3 bases in the middle. This CDR3 has 11 residues. CDR3 nucleotides: TGCGCCAGCAGTGACTCCTACGAGCAGTACTTC. The encoded protein is CASSDSYEQYF.

CDR3 coding DNA: TGCGCCAGCGGGGGTGGCACCGGGGAGCTGTTTTTT. The encoded protein is CASGGGTGELFF. The V and J genes are TRBV4-1 and TRBJ2-2; D may be TRBD1 or TRBD2 (5 bases each). Germline values: CDR1 MGHRA, CDR2 YSYEKL. There are 12 residues in the CDR3. Trimming removed 8 bases at V and 4 bases at J, with 8 bases between.